These 26 T cell receptor beta chains were all obtained from the same sample, sequenced in a study of cytomegalovirus exposure and HLA in healthy donors. Produced via immunoSEQ multiplex PCR; TCRdb's table is partial and in-frame only. The repertoire holds approximately 100,000 clones, with 93% as singletons. Sequenced: PBMCs. These receptors originate from a woman aged 25 to 39 in good health and CMV-seropositive.

This chain's CDR3 is CASRPQGLGANVLTF. The CDR3 region has the DNA TGTGCCAGCAGACCCCAGGGTCTCGGGGCCAACGTCCTGACTTTC. The chain recombines TRBV14 with TRBJ2-6; a weak D match, TRBD1 (5 bases). V was clipped by 6 bases and J by 4 bases, with 13 bases between them. CDR3 size: 15 residues. Germline values: CDR1 SGHDN, CDR2 FVKESK.

V is TRBV18 and J is TRBJ2-5; D possibly corresponds to TRBD1 (6 bases). Per the germline V gene, CDR1 is KGHSH and CDR2 is LQKENI. The CDR3 has 12 residues. V lost 4 bases and J lost 4, with 7 bases in between. CDR3 amino acids: CASSQGGETQYF. In nucleotides, the CDR3 is TGTGCCAGCTCACAAGGGGGAGAGACCCAGTACTTC.

In DNA, the CDR3 is TGTGCCAGCTCATCCACGGACAGCTTGAACACTGAAGCTTTCTTT. It encodes CASSSTDSLNTEAFF. This chain links TRBV18 with TRBJ1-1; perhaps TRBD1 as D (6 bases). Germline loops: CDR1 KGHSH, CDR2 LQKENI. V gave up 5 bases and J gave up 0 bases, with 13 bases separating them. This CDR3 is built from 15 residues. Filled out from reference TRBV18 and TRBJ1-1, the complete variable domain reads NAGVMQNPRHLVRRRGQEARLRCSPMKGHSHVYWYRQLPEEGLKFMVYLQKENIIDESGMPKERFSAEFPKEGPSILRIQQVVRGDSAAYFCASSSTDSLNTEAFFGQGTRLTVV.

This clone was picked up one time. V and J are TRBV7-2 and TRBJ2-6; D gene ambiguous. CDR1 and CDR2 (germline): SGHTA, FQGNSA. The CDR3 sequence is 15 residues long. V was shortened by 4 bases and J by 0 bases, with 7 bases between the two germline ends. CDR3 DNA sequence: TGTGCCAGCAGCTCATCCAGCTCTGGGGCCAACGTCCTGACTTTC. It specifies CASSSSSSGANVLTF. The full variable domain, completed using reference TRBV7-2 and TRBJ2-6, is GAGVSQSPSNKVTEKGKDVELRCDPISGHTALYWYRQSLGQGLEFLIYFQGNSAPDKSGLPSDRFSAERTGGSVSTLTIQRTQQEDSAVYLCASSSSSSGANVLTFGAGSRLTVL.

V gene TRBV11-2 combines with J gene TRBJ2-2; weak D call: TRBD1 (5 bases). This CDR3 is built from 13 residues. The ends were cut back, 1 base at V and 5 bases at J, with 5 bases in the middle. Germline CDR1 and CDR2: SGHAT and FQNNGV. The CDR3 region is CASSLAGTGELFF. The CDR3 bases are TGTGCCAGCAGCTTAGCAGGGACCGGGGAGCTGTTTTTT.

This clone has just one count. The chain links TRBV7-9 to TRBJ2-7, with D possibly being TRBD2 (6 bases). V lost 5 bases and J 0 bases, leaving 14 bases between the germline ends. From germline, CDR1 is SEHNR and CDR2 FQNEAQ (reference sequence). The CDR3 has 15 amino acids. CDR3 sequence (DNA): TGTGCCAGCAGCCCATTTGCGGGGAGCTCCTACGAGCAGTACTTC. Its translation is CASSPFAGSSYEQYF.

The V gene is TRBV7-2, the J gene TRBJ2-5; 12 nucleotides agree with TRBD2. After removal of 7 bases from V and 0 bases from J, the junction contained 9 bases not matched to a gene. Germline CDR1 reads SGHTA; CDR2 reads FQGNSA. The CDR3 loop spans 17 amino acids. The CDR3 sequence is CASTETSGRKYQETQYF. In nucleotides, the CDR3 is TGTGCCAGCACCGAGACTAGCGGGAGAAAGTACCAAGAGACCCAGTACTTC. Combining the CDR3 with reference TRBV7-2 and TRBJ2-5 gives the whole variable domain GAGVSQSPSNKVTEKGKDVELRCDPISGHTALYWYRQSLGQGLEFLIYFQGNSAPDKSGLPSDRFSAERTGGSVSTLTIQRTQQEDSAVYLCASTETSGRKYQETQYFGPGTRLLVL.

The chain employs TRBV4-1 and TRBJ2-3, with TRBD2 as a possible D gene (6 bases). CDR3 length: 17 amino acids. The germline V and J ends were trimmed by 0 bases and 4 bases, with 17 bases remaining between them. Germline values: CDR1 MGHRA, CDR2 YSYEKL. The CDR3 DNA sequence: TGCGCCAGCAGCCAAGATCTGGGGGGTGAAGTATCAGATACGCAGTATTTT. It specifies CASSQDLGGEVSDTQYF.

The chain joins TRBV28 to TRBJ1-5; 10 bases are shared with TRBD1. The V segment lost 7 bases and the J segment 4 bases; nucleotides outside the gene matches: 10. The CDR3 consists of 16 residues. Germline V gene data show CDR1 as MDHEN and CDR2 as SYDVKM. CDR3 DNA: TGTGCCAGCACACCCGGGACAGGGGTACGGAATCAGCCCCAGCATTTT. It codes for CASTPGTGVRNQPQHF.

The chain couples TRBV4-1 to TRBJ2-7; 10 bases match TRBD2. V gave up 0 bases and J gave up 2 bases; unmatched junction bases: 7. This CDR3 region has 17 residues. Germline-derived CDR1 and CDR2 are MGHRA and YSYEKL. The DNA of the CDR3 is TGCGCCAGCAGCCAAGAGGAAGCTAGCGGGAGTCCCTACGAGCAGTACTTC. Translated: CASSQEEASGSPYEQYF.

This chain uses TRBV25-1 with TRBJ2-1; 9 bases fit TRBD1. Looked up from germline, CDR1 is MGHDK and CDR2 is SYGVNS. The CDR3 contains 16 residues. The ends lost 4 bases at V and 6 bases at J; junction bases unmatched: 10. CDR3 residues: CASSGYRGRRGNEQFF. The CDR3 nucleotides read TGTGCCAGCAGTGGCTACAGGGGGCGCAGGGGCAATGAGCAGTTCTTC.

This rearrangement joins TRBV6-6 to TRBJ1-2; no firm D call. The CDR3 spans 13 residues. Trimming took 4 bases from V and 8 from J, leaving 14 bases between them. Germline CDR1 reads MNHNY; CDR2 reads SVGAGI (reference sequence). The CDR3 spells CASSSLTTGGYTF. The CDR3, as DNA: TGTGCCAGCAGTTCCCTAACGACGGGAGGCTACACCTTC.

The V gene is TRBV7-8, the J gene TRBJ2-6; D remains unclear. The CDR3 loop spans 19 amino acids. The V and J ends lost 1 base and 0 bases respectively, with 16 bases between them. Per germline, CDR1 SGHVS and CDR2 FQNEAQ. The CDR3 protein is CASSLDAVRTRSGANVLTF. The CDR3 region has the DNA TGTGCCAGCAGCTTAGACGCGGTCCGTACTCGCTCTGGGGCCAACGTCCTGACTTTC.

This clone occurred many times. The gene calls are TRBV29-1 and TRBJ1-2; 9 nucleotides align to TRBD1. J gave up 5 bases and V 6 bases, and 7 bases lay outside the gene matches. CDR1 is SQVTM and CDR2 is ANQGSEA in the germline V gene. The CDR3 has 13 amino acids. CDR3 DNA: TGCAGCGTAACCGGTGGGACAGGGTATGGCTACACCTTC. This sequence encodes CSVTGGTGYGYTF.

V gene TRBV5-1 combines with J gene TRBJ2-7; 12 bases map to TRBD2. V trimming: 0 bases; J trimming: 8 bases; junction bases outside the gene matches: 12. Germline CDR1 reads SGHRS; CDR2 reads YFSETQ. The CDR3 consists of 17 residues. CDR3 protein: CASSLGLAGERDSKQYF. DNA of the CDR3: TGCGCCAGCAGCTTGGGACTAGCGGGAGAGCGGGATAGTAAGCAGTACTTC.

The V call is TRBV28, the J call TRBJ1-1, with 7 bases lining up with TRBD1. This CDR3 has 15 amino acids. Losses at the gene ends were 2 bases for V and 3 bases for J; bases not matched to a gene: 6. Per germline, CDR1 MDHEN and CDR2 SYDVKM. CDR3 nucleotide sequence: TGTGCCAGCAGTTTACCGGGACAGTGGGACACTGAAGCTTTCTTT. Translating it yields CASSLPGQWDTEAFF.

The rearrangement links TRBV29-1 to TRBJ2-1; TRBD2 aligns across 9 bases. The CDR3 length is 13 residues. The V segment lost 5 bases and the J segment 2 bases; nucleotides outside the gene matches: 1. In germline, CDR1 is SQVTM, CDR2 ANQGSEA. This chain's CDR3 is CSVRLAAYNEQFF. The CDR3, as DNA: TGCAGCGTTAGACTAGCGGCCTACAATGAGCAGTTCTTC.

The chain links TRBV7-7 to TRBJ2-2; TRBD1 is a possible D gene (5 bases). Deletions cut 6 bases from V and 6 bases from J, with 14 bases between. Per germline, CDR1 SSHAT and CDR2 FNYEAQ (reference sequence). The CDR3 consists of 14 residues. Here the CDR3 reads CASRQNQGSGELFF. The CDR3 DNA reads TGTGCCAGCAGACAAAACCAGGGTTCCGGGGAGCTGTTTTTT.

The V and J genes are TRBV30 and TRBJ2-1; weak D call: TRBD2 (5 bases). Germline CDR1 reads GTSNPN; CDR2 reads SVGIG (reference sequence). This CDR3 region has 13 residues. Trimming took 2 bases from V and 5 from J, leaving 10 bases between them. CDR3 in DNA: TGTGCCTGGAGTTCGGGAAAAAACAATGAGCAGTTCTTC. Protein: CAWSSGKNNEQFF.

The chain has TRBV2 and TRBJ1-5; 11 nucleotides align to TRBD1. Trimming cost V 2 bases and J 6 bases; bases outside gene matches: 3. Germline CDR1 and CDR2: SNHLY and FYNNEI. The CDR3 is 15 amino acids. The CDR3 is CASSERTGGSQPQHF. In DNA form, the CDR3 reads TGTGCCAGCAGTGAACGGACAGGGGGCTCTCAGCCCCAGCATTTT.

Turning to this clone: Within the sample, other DNA sequences also encode this same CDR3. The CDR3 sequence is CASSSPGQGAYEQYF. The DNA of the CDR3 is TGTGCCAGCAGTTCGCCGGGACAGGGGGCTTACGAGCAGTACTTC. The gene calls are TRBV6-5 and TRBJ2-7; 12 bases line up with TRBD1. The V gene end was trimmed by 4 bases and the J gene end by 4 bases; junction bases not matched to a gene: 5. This CDR3 region has 15 residues. The germline V gene has CDR1 MNHEY and CDR2 SVGAGI.

The chain couples TRBV6-5 to TRBJ1-5, with 9 bases matching TRBD1. The V segment lost 2 bases and the J segment 5 bases; nucleotides outside the gene matches: 4. CDR3 length: 15 amino acids. Per germline, CDR1 MNHEY and CDR2 SVGAGI. Written as DNA, the CDR3 is TGTGCCAGCAGTTACCAGACAGGGGGTTATCAGCCCCAGCATTTT. Amino acid sequence: CASSYQTGGYQPQHF.

This clone was detected only a few times. The V gene is TRBV6-4, the J gene TRBJ2-3; D is ambiguous. The CDR3 sequence is 13 residues long. The germline gives CDR1 MRHNA, CDR2 SNTAGT. Trimming removed 3 bases from V and 3 bases from J, with 7 bases in between. CDR3 residues: CASSEYLTDTQYF. CDR3 nucleotides: TGTGCCAGCAGTGAATACTTAACAGATACGCAGTATTTT.

The V and J genes are TRBV28 and TRBJ2-7; no clear D gene. The V gene lost 7 bases and the J gene lost 5 bases, with 15 bases spanning the gap. This CDR3 contains 13 residues. Germline V gives CDR1 MDHEN, CDR2 SYDVKM. The CDR3 sequence: CASTPAVGDEQYF. The CDR3 coding sequence is TGTGCCAGCACCCCCGCCGTAGGAGACGAGCAGTACTTC.

V is TRBV19 and J is TRBJ2-7, with 9 bases identical to TRBD1. CDR1 is LNHDA and CDR2 is SQIVND in the germline V gene (reference sequence). The V segment lost 7 bases and the J segment 0 bases; nucleotides outside the gene matches: 7. The CDR3 extends over 15 amino acids. CDR3: CASTAGTGSSYEQYF. The CDR3, as DNA: TGTGCCAGTACCGCAGGGACAGGGAGCTCCTACGAGCAGTACTTC.

This chain connects TRBV27 to TRBJ2-2; D perhaps matches TRBD2 (6 bases). The CDR3 extends over 18 amino acids. Germline CDR1 reads MNHEY; CDR2 reads SMNVEV (reference sequence). Trimming shortened V by 2 bases and J by 4 bases, and 20 bases separated the two germline ends. CDR3 protein: CASSLSGRLGSSTGELFF. CDR3 nucleotides: TGTGCCAGCAGTTTAAGTGGCAGACTAGGTTCTAGCACCGGGGAGCTGTTTTTT.